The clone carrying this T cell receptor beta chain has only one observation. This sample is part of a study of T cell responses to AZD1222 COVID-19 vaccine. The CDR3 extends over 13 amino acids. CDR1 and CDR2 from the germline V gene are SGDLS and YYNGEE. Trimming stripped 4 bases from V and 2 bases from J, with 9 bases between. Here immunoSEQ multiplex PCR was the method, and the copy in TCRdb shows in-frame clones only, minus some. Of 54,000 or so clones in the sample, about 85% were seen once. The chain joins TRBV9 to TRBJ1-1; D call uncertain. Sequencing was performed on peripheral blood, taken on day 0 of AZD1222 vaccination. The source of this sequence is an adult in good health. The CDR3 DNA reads TGTGCCAGCAGCTCGCAGCTCAACACTGAAGCTTTCTTT. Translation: CASSSQLNTEAFF.